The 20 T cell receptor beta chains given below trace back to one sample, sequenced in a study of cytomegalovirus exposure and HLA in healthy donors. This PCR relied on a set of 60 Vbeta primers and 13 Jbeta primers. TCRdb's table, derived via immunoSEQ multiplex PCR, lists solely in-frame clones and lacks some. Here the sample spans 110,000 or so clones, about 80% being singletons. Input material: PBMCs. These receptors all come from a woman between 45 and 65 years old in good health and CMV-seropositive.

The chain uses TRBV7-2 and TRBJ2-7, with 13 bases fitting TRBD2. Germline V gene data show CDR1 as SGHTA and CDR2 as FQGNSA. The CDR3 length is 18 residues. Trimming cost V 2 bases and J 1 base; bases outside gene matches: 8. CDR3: CASSLLRLGLAGSYEQYF. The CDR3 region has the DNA TGTGCCAGCAGCTTATTACGATTGGGACTAGCGGGGTCCTACGAGCAGTACTTC.

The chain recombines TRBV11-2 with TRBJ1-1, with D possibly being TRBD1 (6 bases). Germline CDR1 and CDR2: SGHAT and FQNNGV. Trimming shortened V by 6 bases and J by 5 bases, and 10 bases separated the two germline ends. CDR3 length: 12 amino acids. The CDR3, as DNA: TGTGCCAGCAGACAGGGCGAAACTGAAGCTTTCTTT. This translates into CASRQGETEAFF.

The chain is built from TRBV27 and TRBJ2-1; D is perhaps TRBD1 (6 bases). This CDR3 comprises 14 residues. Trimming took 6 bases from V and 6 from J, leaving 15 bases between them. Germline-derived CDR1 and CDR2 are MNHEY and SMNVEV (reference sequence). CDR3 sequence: CASSPRGRGNEQFF. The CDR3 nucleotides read TGTGCCAGCAGCCCCAGGGGAAGGGGCAATGAGCAGTTCTTC.

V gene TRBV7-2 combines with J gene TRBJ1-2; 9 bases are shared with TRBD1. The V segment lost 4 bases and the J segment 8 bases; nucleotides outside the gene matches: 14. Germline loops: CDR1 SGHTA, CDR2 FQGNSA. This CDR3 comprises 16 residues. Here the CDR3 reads CASSSHIPGQGIGYTF. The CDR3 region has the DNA TGTGCCAGCAGCTCACACATCCCGGGACAGGGAATAGGCTACACCTTC.

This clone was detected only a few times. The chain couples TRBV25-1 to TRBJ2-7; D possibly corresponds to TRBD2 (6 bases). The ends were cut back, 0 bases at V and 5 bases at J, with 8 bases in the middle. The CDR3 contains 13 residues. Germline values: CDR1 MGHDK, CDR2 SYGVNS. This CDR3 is CASSEYGGNEQYF. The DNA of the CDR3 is TGTGCCAGCAGTGAATATGGGGGGAACGAGCAGTACTTC.

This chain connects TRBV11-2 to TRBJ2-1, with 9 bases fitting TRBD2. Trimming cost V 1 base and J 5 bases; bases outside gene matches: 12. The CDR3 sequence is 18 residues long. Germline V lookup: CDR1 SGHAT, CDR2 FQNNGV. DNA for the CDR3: TGTGCCAGCAGCTTAGTAGCGAGGGCGGGAGGGGGGAACAATGAGCAGTTCTTC. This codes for CASSLVARAGGGNNEQFF.

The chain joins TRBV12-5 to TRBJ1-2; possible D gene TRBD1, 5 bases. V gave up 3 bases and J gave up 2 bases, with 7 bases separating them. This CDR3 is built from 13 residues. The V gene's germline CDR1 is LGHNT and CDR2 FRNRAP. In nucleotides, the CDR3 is TGTGCTAGTGGTTTTGGGGGGAACTATGGCTACACCTTC. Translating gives CASGFGGNYGYTF.

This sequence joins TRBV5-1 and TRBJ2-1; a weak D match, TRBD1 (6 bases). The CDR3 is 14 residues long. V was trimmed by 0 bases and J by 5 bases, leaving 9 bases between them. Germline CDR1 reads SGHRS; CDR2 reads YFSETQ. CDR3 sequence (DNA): TGCGCCAGCAGCTTGGGGACAGCGAACAATGAGCAGTTCTTC. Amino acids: CASSLGTANNEQFF.

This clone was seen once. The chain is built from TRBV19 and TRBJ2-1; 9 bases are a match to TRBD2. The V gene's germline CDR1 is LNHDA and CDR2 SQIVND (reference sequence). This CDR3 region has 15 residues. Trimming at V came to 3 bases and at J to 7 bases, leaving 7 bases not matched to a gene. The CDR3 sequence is CASSIGGRARNEQFF. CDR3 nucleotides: TGTGCCAGTAGTATTGGCGGGAGGGCCCGAAATGAGCAGTTCTTC.

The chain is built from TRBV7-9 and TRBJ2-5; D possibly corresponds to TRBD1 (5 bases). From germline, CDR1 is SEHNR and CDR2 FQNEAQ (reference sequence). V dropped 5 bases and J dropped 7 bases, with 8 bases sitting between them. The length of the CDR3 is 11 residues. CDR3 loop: CASSQGATQYF. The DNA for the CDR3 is TGTGCCAGCAGCCAGGGTGCGACCCAGTACTTC.

CDR3 nucleotide sequence: TGTGCCAGCAAAGTGGAGGGTCACTTGAACACTGAAGCTTTCTTT. It translates to CASKVEGHLNTEAFF. The rearrangement joins TRBV6-1 to TRBJ1-1; no reliable D call. Germline V gene data show CDR1 as MNHNS and CDR2 as SASEGT. The CDR3 is 15 amino acids. V dropped 7 bases and J dropped 0 bases, with 15 bases sitting between them.

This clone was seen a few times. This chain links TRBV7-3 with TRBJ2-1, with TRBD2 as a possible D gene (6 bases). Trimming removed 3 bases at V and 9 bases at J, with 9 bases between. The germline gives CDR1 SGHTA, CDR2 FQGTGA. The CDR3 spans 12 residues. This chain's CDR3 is CASSFGEAEQFF. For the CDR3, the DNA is TGTGCCAGCAGCTTCGGGGAGGCTGAGCAGTTCTTC.

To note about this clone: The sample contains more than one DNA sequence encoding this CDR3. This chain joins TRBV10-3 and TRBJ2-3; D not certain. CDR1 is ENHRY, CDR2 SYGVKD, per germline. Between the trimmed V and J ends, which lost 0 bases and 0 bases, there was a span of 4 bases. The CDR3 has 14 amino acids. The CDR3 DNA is TGTGCCATCAGTGAGTCCACTAGCACAGATACGCAGTATTTT. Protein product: CAISESTSTDTQYF.

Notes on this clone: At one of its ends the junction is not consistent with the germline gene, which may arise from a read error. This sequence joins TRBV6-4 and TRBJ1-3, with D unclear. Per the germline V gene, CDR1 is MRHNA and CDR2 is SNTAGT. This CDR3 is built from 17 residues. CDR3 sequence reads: CASSDSRQTVAGNTVYF. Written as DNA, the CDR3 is TGTGCCAGCAGTGACTCGAGACAAACGGTTGCTGGAAACACCGTATATTTT.

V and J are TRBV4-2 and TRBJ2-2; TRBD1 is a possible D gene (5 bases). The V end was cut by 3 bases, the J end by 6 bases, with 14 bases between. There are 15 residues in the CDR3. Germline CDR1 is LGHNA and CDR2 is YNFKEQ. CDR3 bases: TGTGCCAGCAGCCAGACACCAGGGCTTGCCGGGGAGCTGTTTTTT. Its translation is CASSQTPGLAGELFF.

The CDR3 bases are TGTGCCAGCAGGACAGGGGGCCCTGGAAACACCATATATTTT. Protein sequence: CASRTGGPGNTIYF. The chain is built from TRBV2 and TRBJ1-3; 10 bases fit TRBD1. CDR1 and CDR2 (germline): SNHLY, FYNNEI. J was trimmed by 2 bases and V by 6 bases; bases with no gene match: 1. This CDR3 spans 14 amino acids.

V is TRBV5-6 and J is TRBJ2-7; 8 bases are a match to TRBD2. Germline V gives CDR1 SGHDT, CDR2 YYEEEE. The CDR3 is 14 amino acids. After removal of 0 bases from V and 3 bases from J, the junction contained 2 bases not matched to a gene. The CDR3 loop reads CASSLVAGNYEQYF. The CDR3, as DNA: TGTGCCAGCAGCTTGGTAGCGGGAAACTACGAGCAGTACTTC. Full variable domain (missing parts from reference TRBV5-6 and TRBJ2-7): DAGVTQSPTHLIKTRGQQVTLRCSPKSGHDTVSWYQQALGQGPQFIFQYYEEEERQRGNFPDRFSGHQFPNYSSELNVNALLLGDSALYLCASSLVAGNYEQYFGPGTRLTVT.

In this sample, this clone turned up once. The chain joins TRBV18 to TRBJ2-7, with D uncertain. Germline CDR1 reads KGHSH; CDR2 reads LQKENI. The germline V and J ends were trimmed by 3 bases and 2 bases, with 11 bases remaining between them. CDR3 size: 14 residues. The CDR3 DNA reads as TGTGCCAGCTCACCGACTCTACCCCCCTACGAGCAGTACTTC. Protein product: CASSPTLPPYEQYF. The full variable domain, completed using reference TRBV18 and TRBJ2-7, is NAGVMQNPRHLVRRRGQEARLRCSPMKGHSHVYWYRQLPEEGLKFMVYLQKENIIDESGMPKERFSAEFPKEGPSILRIQQVVRGDSAAYFCASSPTLPPYEQYFGPGTRLTVT.

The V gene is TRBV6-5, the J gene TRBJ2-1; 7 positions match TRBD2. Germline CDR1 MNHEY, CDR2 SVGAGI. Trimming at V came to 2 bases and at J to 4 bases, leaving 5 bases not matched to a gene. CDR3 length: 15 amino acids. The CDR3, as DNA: TGTGCCAGCAGTTACGGCGGGGGACCTTACAATGAGCAGTTCTTC. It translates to CASSYGGGPYNEQFF.

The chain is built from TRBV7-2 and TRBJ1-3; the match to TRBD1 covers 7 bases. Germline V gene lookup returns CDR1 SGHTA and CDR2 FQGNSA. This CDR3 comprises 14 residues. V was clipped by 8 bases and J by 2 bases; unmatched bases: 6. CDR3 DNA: TGTGCCAGCCACAGGGGATCGGCTGGAAACACCATATATTTT. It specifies CASHRGSAGNTIYF.